This is a list of T cell receptor beta chains from one sample in a study of Ad26.COV2.S vaccination and SARS-CoV-2 variants. The repertoire was sequenced with immunoSEQ multiplex PCR; TCRdb's copy has only in-frame clones and lacks some. The sample lists about 440,000 clones; approximately 88% were seen once. Sequencing was performed on peripheral blood, taken in a trial of Ad26.COV2.S vaccine versus placebo. The receptor source for this set is a person between 18 and 65 years old who received the Ad26.COV2.S COVID-19 vaccine or a placebo. The CDR3 runs from the conserved cysteine through the conserved F or W. A D gene is named only where the DNA matches it firmly.

j_gene	d_gene	v_gene	CDR3nt	CDR3aa
TRBJ2-4	TRBD2	TRBV4-1	TGCGCCAGCAGTATTCTAGGGAGGGGCGGCAAAAACATTCAGTACTTC	CASSILGRGGKNIQYF
TRBJ2-3	NA	TRBV5-1	TGCGCCAGCAGCTTGCTTACTAGCCCAGATACGCAGTATTTT	CASSLLTSPDTQYF
TRBJ2-3	NA	TRBV29-1	TGCAGCGTTGGGAGTGGTACGCAGTATTTT	CSVGSGTQYF
TRBJ1-5	NA	TRBV4-2	TGTGCCAGCAGCCAAGTGGCCAGGGAAAGCAATCAGCCCCAGCATTTT	CASSQVARESNQPQHF
TRBJ2-1	TRBD2	TRBV5-1	TGCGCCAGCAGCAAAGATTCTAGCGGGAGAAGGGGTGAGCAGTTCTTC	CASSKDSSGRRGEQFF
TRBJ1-5	NA	TRBV5-5	TGTGCCAGCAGCTTATTCCGTGATGGCAATCAGCCCCAGCATTTT	CASSLFRDGNQPQHF
TRBJ2-2	NA	TRBV9	TGTGCCAGCAGCGTAGGAAGCGGCGGCACCGGGGAGCTGTTTTTT	CASSVGSGGTGELFF
TRBJ2-7	NA	TRBV15	TGTGCCACCAGCAGGTCGCCAGGCGAGCAGTACTTC	CATSRSPGEQYF
TRBJ1-2	NA	TRBV10-1	TGCGCCAGTGCCTCGGGACGGAGGTCACCATGTCAATATCGCTACACCTTC	CASASGRRSPCQYRYTF
TRBJ2-5	TRBD1	TRBV5-4	TGTGCCAGCAGCGGGGGACAGGGGCGAGAAGAGACCCAGTACTTC	CASSGGQGREETQYF
TRBJ2-1	NA	TRBV18	TGTGCCAGCTCACCGAGTAGCCAGAATGAGCAGTTCTTC	CASSPSSQNEQFF
TRBJ1-4	NA	TRBV7-8	TGTGCCAGCAGCCAGACACCAGCAACTAATGAAAAACTGTTTTTT	CASSQTPATNEKLFF
TRBJ2-7	TRBD2	TRBV9	TGTGCCATCAAAGTAGAAGCGGGAGGGATCCTCGAGGAGCAGTACTTC	CAIKVEAGGILEEQYF
TRBJ2-7	NA	TRBV28	TGTGCCAGCAGCCCGCCGGGACGGCGCTACGAGCAGTACTTC	CASSPPGRRYEQYF
TRBJ2-1	NA	TRBV4-3	TGCGCCAGCAGCCAAGATCTTCGGTTGTCGTACAATGAGCAGTTCTTC	CASSQDLRLSYNEQFF
TRBJ2-3	NA	TRBV19	TGTGCCAGTAGTAGCGTCCTAGAAAGCACAGATACGCAGTATTTT	CASSSVLESTDTQYF
TRBJ2-1	NA	TRBV29-1	TGCAGCGCAGGGGTTTCCTACAATGAGCAGTTCTTC	CSAGVSYNEQFF
TRBJ2-3	TRBD1	TRBV18	TGTGCCAGCTCATCCACCCGAGGACAGGGGTCGCGGGGCGGCACAGATACGCAGTATTTT	CASSSTRGQGSRGGTDTQYF
TRBJ1-6	NA	TRBV19	TGTGCCAGCCTGGACAGTCAGAGCTCCTATAATTCACCCCTCCACTTT	CASLDSQSSYNSPLHF
TRBJ1-1	NA	TRBV5-1	TGCGCCAGCAGTGACACGCCGGGGCAGAACACTGAAGCTTTCTTT	CASSDTPGQNTEAFF
TRBJ1-2	NA	TRBV19	TGTGCCAGTAGTATCGGGGCCTCGATGTCCTACACCTTC	CASSIGASMSYTF
TRBJ2-7	NA	TRBV7-2	TGTGCCAGCAGCACCTACAGCTCCTACGAGCAGTACTTC	CASSTYSSYEQYF